This TCR beta chain was identified in a study of blood T cells in healthy people across ages. Study observations and caveats: Long-lived and aged donors differed, with more naive CD4+ cells and higher diversity in the long-lived. Roughly linearly, TCR beta diversity per million T cells fell as age increased.

The CDR3 covers 15 residues. Trimming took 1 base from V and 1 from J, leaving 10 bases between them. Looked up from germline, CDR1 is MNHEY and CDR2 is SMNVEV (reference sequence). Healthy Russian Caucasian donors spanned ages roughly 6 to 90 years. In its sample, this clonotype was seen many times. Its antigen is unknown. A second PCR of 7 to 11 cycles used a sample-barcoded 5' primer and a J-beta primer mix. A minimum of 2.5 million CDR3-containing paired-end reads was obtained for each sample. MiXCR was run by TCRdb on the 5' RACE reads, yielding one entry per CDR3 protein. The data show about 940,000 distinct CDR3 sequences, with roughly 52% seen just once and roughly an eighth held by the top ten.

The sample taken for sequencing was blood. This sequence was found in a man aged 25-40 years in good health. The chain links TRBV27 to TRBJ1-1; D may be TRBD1 (6 bases). Written as DNA, the CDR3 is TGTGCCAGCAGTTTATGGGGCAGGGGGAACACTGAAGCTTTCTTT. This encodes CASSLWGRGNTEAFF.